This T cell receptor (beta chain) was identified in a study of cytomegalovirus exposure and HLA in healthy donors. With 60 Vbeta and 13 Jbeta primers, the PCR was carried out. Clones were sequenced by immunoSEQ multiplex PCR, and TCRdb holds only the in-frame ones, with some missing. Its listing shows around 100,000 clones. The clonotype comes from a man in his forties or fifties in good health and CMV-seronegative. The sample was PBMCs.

CDR3 nucleotides: TGTGCCAGTAGTCCTAGTCCGGGCAGGGGAAAGTGGGATCAGCCCCAGCATTTT. Translating gives CASSPSPGRGKWDQPQHF. V and J are TRBV19 and TRBJ1-5; maybe TRBD1 (6 bases). Trimming left V 5 bases short and J 5 bases short, with 25 bases between. Germline CDR1 and CDR2: LNHDA and SQIVND (reference sequence). This CDR3 contains 18 residues. The full variable domain, with the rest looked up from reference TRBV19 and TRBJ1-5, is DGGITQSPKYLFRKEGQNVTLSCEQNLNHDAMYWYRQDPGQGLRLIYYSQIVNDFQKGDIAEGYSVSREKKESFPLTVTSAQKNPTAFYLCASSPSPGRGKWDQPQHFGDGTRLSIL.